The clone carrying this TCR beta chain has a handful of counts. There are 12 residues in the CDR3. This sample stems from a study of cytomegalovirus exposure and HLA in healthy donors. Though probably carrying unrecorded immune exposures, donors were nominally healthy at sampling. The PCR ran on 60 Vbeta and 13 Jbeta primers. Sequenced by immunoSEQ multiplex PCR; TCRdb stores in-frame clones only, minus some. The sample consists of 110,000 to 150,000 clones, over 65% of them appearing once. This sequence originates from a woman aged 25 to 39 in good health and CMV-seronegative. The rearrangement joins TRBV21-1 to TRBJ1-1. TRBV21-1 represents a pseudogene. Specimen: PBMCs. CDR3: CASSKPGTEAFF. The CDR3 nucleotides read TGTGCCAGCAGCAAACCGGGAACTGAAGCTTTCTTT.